Listed here are 21 T cell receptor beta chains from one sample, sequenced in a study of T-cell reconstitution after alpha-beta-depleted transplantation in children. The TCRbeta library was prepared with unique molecular identifiers. TCRdb passed the PCR reads through MiXCR, listing each CDR3 protein once. The sample includes about 640,000 distinct CDR3 sequences, approximately 15% of them seen just once. The input for sequencing was PBMCs from the stem cell graft donor, taken from the stem cell graft. Source of these receptors: a human donor who donated a stem cell graft to a child with acute myeloid leukemia.

This clonotype was observed a handful of times. This chain joins TRBV20-1 and TRBJ2-3, with 8 bases that match TRBD1. The germline V gene has CDR1 DFQATT and CDR2 SNEGSKA (reference sequence). The V gene end was trimmed by 2 bases and the J gene end by 1 base; junction bases not matched to a gene: 5. CDR3 length equals 15 residues. Here the CDR3 reads CSARNPGGGTDTQYF. DNA for the CDR3: TGCAGTGCTAGAAACCCAGGGGGCGGCACAGATACGCAGTATTTT.

This clonotype came up many times. The V call is TRBV29-1, the J call TRBJ1-2; perhaps TRBD1 as D (6 bases). Germline CDR1 and CDR2: SQVTM and ANQGSEA. V shed 6 bases and J shed 5 bases, with 13 bases lying between them. This CDR3 is built from 12 residues. CDR3 sequence: CSVLQGIYGYTF. The CDR3 region has the DNA TGCAGCGTACTACAGGGCATTTATGGCTACACCTTC.

V and J are TRBV28 and TRBJ2-1, with D unclear. V lost 6 bases and J 2 bases, leaving 14 bases between the germline ends. The germline gives CDR1 MDHEN, CDR2 SYDVKM. This CDR3 region has 15 residues. This chain's CDR3 is CASSPPGETYNEQFF. The DNA of the CDR3 is TGTGCCAGCAGCCCACCTGGGGAAACCTACAATGAGCAGTTCTTC.

About this clonotype itself: Possible read error: a much larger clone is one base away. The chain employs TRBV20-1 and TRBJ1-5; no clear D gene. Per the germline V gene, CDR1 is DFQATT and CDR2 is SNEGSKA (reference sequence). This CDR3 comprises 12 residues. CDR3 sequence (DNA): TGCAGTGCTAGTCACGAAGATCAGACCCAGCATTTT. Translated, it gives CSASHEDQTQHF.

The V and J genes are TRBV2 and TRBJ1-1; D is undetermined. Germline V gives CDR1 SNHLY, CDR2 FYNNEI. The CDR3 loop spans 13 amino acids. The germline V and J ends were trimmed by 4 bases and 1 base, with 7 bases remaining between them. In DNA form, the CDR3 reads TGTGCCAGCAGTGCTGAACGGAACACTGAAGCTTTCTTT. It encodes CASSAERNTEAFF.

This clonotype has at least ten counts. An end of the junction does not agree with germline; a read error may underlie this. Here the CDR3 DNA reads TGTGCCAGCAGCTTAGGGGGGACTACCACATATACGCAGTATTTT. This gives the protein CASSLGGTTTYTQYF. The chain has TRBV7-2 and TRBJ2-3, with 7 bases lining up with TRBD2. The germline gives CDR1 SGHTA, CDR2 FQGNSA. The CDR3 extends over 15 amino acids.

The chain carries TRBV27 and TRBJ2-5; no firm D call. V lost 6 bases and J 5 bases, leaving 7 bases between the germline ends. The CDR3 contains 11 residues. Germline loops: CDR1 MNHEY, CDR2 SMNVEV (reference sequence). The CDR3: CASRERETQYF. Here the CDR3 DNA reads TGTGCCAGCAGGGAACGGGAGACCCAGTACTTC.

This chain links TRBV5-6 with TRBJ1-5, with D uncertain. The CDR3 runs to 15 residues. Germline CDR1 reads SGHDT; CDR2 reads YYEEEE. Trimming stripped 0 bases from V and 5 bases from J, with 12 bases between. The CDR3 bases are TGTGCCAGCAGCTTGGAAGGGAGCGTGGATCAGCCCCAGCATTTT. Amino acids: CASSLEGSVDQPQHF.

This clonotype was recorded many times. As DNA, the CDR3 is TGTGCCAGCCGGGACAGGGTAAATTACAATGAGCAGTTCTTC. This translates into CASRDRVNYNEQFF. The rearrangement joins TRBV12-3 or TRBV12-4 to TRBJ2-1; TRBD1 agrees at 9 bases. This CDR3 has 14 amino acids. V was clipped by 8 bases and J by 4 bases; unmatched bases: 6.

This clonotype was recorded many times. The rearrangement joins TRBV20-1 to TRBJ1-3; TRBD1 is a possible D gene (5 bases). Looked up from germline, CDR1 is DFQATT and CDR2 is SNEGSKA (reference sequence). With 0 bases removed from V and 9 bases from J, the gap between germline ends came to 9 bases. The CDR3 consists of 12 residues. The CDR3 region has the DNA TGCAGTGCTAGAGATCAGGGTCGCACCATATATTTT. This translates into CSARDQGRTIYF.

This clonotype was recorded many times. The gene calls are TRBV29-1 and TRBJ2-7; TRBD1 agrees at 8 bases. The V gene end was trimmed by 5 bases and the J gene end by 2 bases; junction bases not matched to a gene: 5. The CDR3 covers 13 residues. Per germline, CDR1 SQVTM and CDR2 ANQGSEA. CDR3 region: CSVLQGGTYEQYF. The CDR3, as DNA: TGCAGCGTTCTACAGGGGGGCACCTACGAGCAGTACTTC.

J is TRBJ1-1 and V is TRBV7-9; D remains unclear. Trimming shortened V by 5 bases and J by 2 bases, and 9 bases separated the two germline ends. Germline V CDR1 and CDR2: SEHNR, FQNEAQ (reference sequence). The CDR3 is 13 residues long. This CDR3 reads CASSRVLNTEAFF. The DNA of the CDR3 is TGTGCCAGCAGCAGAGTTCTCAACACTGAAGCTTTCTTT. Using reference TRBV7-9 and TRBJ1-1 for the parts outside the CDR3, the full variable domain is DTGVSQNPRHKITKRGQNVTFRCDPISEHNRLYWYRQTLGQGPEFLTYFQNEAQLEKSRLLSDRFSAERPKGSFSTLEIQRTEQGDSAMYLCASSRVLNTEAFFGQGTRLTVV.

This clonotype has just a few counts. This chain uses TRBV5-1 with TRBJ1-2, with TRBD1 identical over 9 bases. The trim removed 3 bases at V and 6 bases at J, leaving 6 bases unmatched. Per germline, CDR1 SGHRS and CDR2 YFSETQ. The CDR3 totals 14 residues. This chain's CDR3 is CASSSTTGGNGYTF. In DNA, the CDR3 is TGCGCCAGCAGCTCCACTACAGGGGGCAATGGCTACACCTTC.

This clonotype was seen ten or more times. CDR3 protein: CASSYSEGGKINEQFF. CDR3 bases: TGTGCCAGCAGTTACTCGGAGGGGGGAAAAATCAATGAGCAGTTCTTC. The chain recombines TRBV6-5 with TRBJ2-1, with D perhaps TRBD1 or TRBD2 (6 bases each). CDR1 MNHEY and CDR2 SVGAGI come from the germline V gene. The CDR3 covers 16 residues. Trimming removed 0 bases at V and 6 bases at J, with 15 bases between.

This clonotype was recorded many times. The J gene is TRBJ2-5, the V gene TRBV10-3, with 7 positions matching TRBD2. After removal of 6 bases from V and 1 base from J, the junction contained 5 bases not matched to a gene. The germline CDR1 and CDR2 sequences are ENHRY and SYGVKD. CDR3 length: 14 residues. The CDR3 region has the DNA TGTGCCATCAGCCCGGGAGGACTCCAAGAGACCCAGTACTTC. Translated: CAISPGGLQETQYF.

The chain couples TRBV27 to TRBJ2-7, with D unresolved. The CDR3 has 13 residues. CDR1 MNHEY and CDR2 SMNVEV come from the germline V gene (reference sequence). The V gene lost 0 bases and the J gene lost 3 bases, with 6 bases spanning the gap. This chain's CDR3 is CASSLSGNYEQYF. The DNA for the CDR3 is TGTGCCAGCAGTTTATCGGGCAACTACGAGCAGTACTTC.

This clonotype was detected only a few times. V is TRBV12-3 or TRBV12-4 and J is TRBJ1-3; no clear D. Trimming shortened V by 3 bases and J by 8 bases, and 14 bases separated the two germline ends. The CDR3 sequence is 14 residues long. This CDR3 is CASSFPGPKDTIYF. The CDR3 DNA is TGTGCCAGCAGTTTCCCGGGCCCAAAGGACACCATATATTTT.

The J gene is TRBJ1-4, the V gene TRBV9; D not certain. Germline values: CDR1 SGDLS, CDR2 YYNGEE. The germline V and J ends were trimmed by 0 bases and 14 bases, with 17 bases remaining between them. The CDR3 spans 14 residues. CDR3: CASSVEAPPDRLFF. CDR3 in DNA: TGTGCCAGCAGCGTAGAGGCACCGCCGGATAGGCTGTTTTTT.

The chain links TRBV25-1 to TRBJ2-5; no definite D call. CDR1 is MGHDK and CDR2 is SYGVNS in the germline V gene. There are 14 residues in the CDR3. V was clipped by 3 bases and J by 1 base, with 9 bases between them. The CDR3 loop is CASSDNEAQETQYF. The CDR3 DNA is TGTGCCAGCAGTGATAACGAGGCCCAAGAGACCCAGTACTTC.

The J gene is TRBJ2-7, the V gene TRBV5-1; possible D gene TRBD1, 6 bases. CDR3 length: 14 amino acids. Trimming stripped 0 bases from V and 3 bases from J, with 10 bases between. Germline V gene data show CDR1 as SGHRS and CDR2 as YFSETQ. The CDR3, as DNA: TGCGCCAGCAGCTTGGGTAAGGGGGACTACGAGCAGTACTTC. Its translation: CASSLGKGDYEQYF.

This clonotype appeared many times. V is TRBV7-3 and J is TRBJ2-3; 8 nucleotides agree with TRBD1. The CDR3 runs 15 residues. CDR1 and CDR2 (germline): SGHTA, FQGTGA. With V trimmed by 5 bases and J by 4 bases, 8 bases remained unmatched. The CDR3 loop is CASSPLRTGSDTQYF. In DNA form, the CDR3 reads TGTGCCAGCAGCCCCCTGAGGACAGGGTCAGATACGCAGTATTTT.